The 7 T cell receptor beta chains given below trace back to one sample, sequenced in a study of draining lymph node invasion in breast cancer. The CD4+ CD45RA- CD25- gate defined the sorted memory conventional CD4 T cells. TCRdb passed the bulk RNA-seq reads through MiXCR, listing each CDR3 protein once. The sample gives around 3,000 distinct CDR3 sequences, around four fifths of which show up once; roughly 9.3% is in the top ten. Sequencing used sorted memory CD4+ effector T cells from a lymph node. These receptors were collected from a female donor with luminal breast cancer.

Only one count was recorded for this clonotype. V gene TRBV27 combines with J gene TRBJ2-1; no firm D call. Germline CDR1 MNHEY, CDR2 SMNVEV (reference sequence). V was pared by 8 bases and J by 0 bases, with 14 bases between. The CDR3 is 15 residues long. As DNA, the CDR3 is TGTGCCAGCTCCTTACGGCGGAGCTCCTACAATGAGCAGTTCTTC. It yields the protein CASSLRRSSYNEQFF.

The gene calls are TRBV28 and TRBJ1-2; TRBD1 agrees at 7 bases. The ends lost 6 bases at V and 7 bases at J; junction bases unmatched: 11. The CDR3 has 14 residues. From germline, CDR1 is MDHEN and CDR2 SYDVKM. CDR3 region: CASSWGLQGPGYTF. In DNA form, the CDR3 reads TGTGCCAGCAGCTGGGGGTTACAGGGGCCTGGCTACACCTTC.

The genes are TRBV24-1 and TRBJ1-2; no firm D call. The V gene's germline CDR1 is KGHDR and CDR2 SFDVKD. V lost 4 bases and J lost 4, with 9 bases in between. The CDR3 runs 13 residues. The CDR3 DNA follows: TGTGCCACCAGTGAACGGAGCTTCTATGGCTACACCTTC. It is translated as CATSERSFYGYTF.

The V gene is TRBV12-3 or TRBV12-4, the J gene TRBJ1-2; D ambiguous. V was trimmed by 8 bases and J by 4 bases, leaving 17 bases between them. CDR3 length: 14 amino acids. The CDR3 spells CASSVRPEFYGYTF. The CDR3 DNA is TGTGCCAGCTCCGTCCGACCCGAGTTCTATGGCTACACCTTC.

The chain couples TRBV5-1 to TRBJ1-1, with D maybe TRBD1 (5 bases). In germline, CDR1 is SGHRS, CDR2 YFSETQ. The V end lost 4 bases, the J end lost 3 bases, and 16 bases lay between the germline ends. This CDR3 spans 15 amino acids. CDR3 sequence: CASSLQGDRDTEAFF. The CDR3 DNA sequence: TGCGCCAGCAGCCTGCAGGGTGATAGAGACACTGAAGCTTTCTTT. Looking up the rest from reference TRBV5-1 and TRBJ1-1 gives the full variable domain: KAGVTQTPRYLIKTRGQQVTLSCSPISGHRSVSWYQQTPGQGLQFLFEYFSETQRNKGNFPGRFSGRQFSNSRSEMNVSTLELGDSALYLCASSLQGDRDTEAFFGQGTRLTVV.

The rearrangement joins TRBV28 to TRBJ1-3; a possible D gene is TRBD1 (6 bases). Germline values: CDR1 MDHEN, CDR2 SYDVKM. V gave up 6 bases and J gave up 0 bases, with 15 bases separating them. The CDR3 has 16 amino acids. CDR3 sequence reads: CASSLGQRGSGNTIYF. In DNA, the CDR3 is TGTGCCAGCAGCTTAGGACAGAGGGGCTCTGGAAACACCATATATTTT.

V is TRBV10-3 and J is TRBJ1-5; 9 nucleotides line up with TRBD1. V lost 10 bases, J lost 4 bases, and 14 bases stayed unmatched. The CDR3 contains 16 residues. Looked up from germline, CDR1 is ENHRY and CDR2 is SYGVKD. The CDR3 nucleotides are TGTGCCACCCGACGGGAACAGGGGGCGGCAAATCAGCCCCAGCATTTT. Amino acid sequence: CATRREQGAANQPQHF.